This T cell receptor (beta chain) derives from a study of shared clonotypes between healthy human individuals. The study enrolled healthy HIV-negative adults without recent acute infections or vaccinations as donors. The CDR3 extends over 12 amino acids. Germline loops: CDR1 SEHNR, CDR2 FQNEAQ (reference sequence). V was trimmed by 3 bases and J by 3 bases, leaving 6 bases between them. Assay: immunoSEQ multiplex PCR; the TCRdb copy retains only in-frame clones and omits some. Among 450,000 to 500,000 clones, roughly 80% were seen once, and the ten largest hold 12%. The TCR sequence derives from a woman aged 40 to 55 in good health. Some clones in this sample may be carry-over from other donors' samples. V gene TRBV7-9 combines with J gene TRBJ2-7; unclear D gene. The sample taken for sequencing was PBMCs. DNA of the CDR3: TGTGCCAGCAGCTTTACGGGCTACGAGCAGTACTTC. Protein sequence: CASSFTGYEQYF. The full variable domain, its missing parts supplied by reference TRBV7-9 and TRBJ2-7, is DTGVSQNPRHKITKRGQNVTFRCDPISEHNRLYWYRQTLGQGPEFLTYFQNEAQLEKSRLLSDRFSAERPKGSFSTLEIQRTEQGDSAMYLCASSFTGYEQYFGPGTRLTVT.